One and the same sample provided the 21 T cell receptor beta chains below, sequenced in a study of blood T cell repertoires in COVID-19. Sequencing used immunoSEQ multiplex PCR; TCRdb keeps in-frame clones, though not all of them. This sample has about 230,000 clones; 65% to 85% occur once, and the top ten carry over 1%. Material for sequencing was peripheral blood. All receptors derive from a woman under 40 with COVID-19, enrolled during active disease.

V usage is TRBV28 and J usage is TRBJ2-7, with D possibly TRBD1 on 5 matching bases. V was trimmed by 3 bases and J by 6 bases, leaving 9 bases between them. Germline CDR1 is MDHEN and CDR2 is SYDVKM. The CDR3 has 12 residues. The CDR3 loop is CASSFLGREQYF. The CDR3 DNA is TGTGCCAGCAGTTTTTTGGGGCGCGAGCAGTACTTC.

V gene TRBV30 combines with J gene TRBJ1-2, with D perhaps matching TRBD1 (6 bases). V shed 4 bases and J shed 0 bases, with 21 bases lying between them. The length of the CDR3 is 17 residues. CDR1 and CDR2 (germline): GTSNPN, SVGIG (reference sequence). The CDR3 coding sequence is TGTGCCTGGATCGTAACCGGGACATCCTTCTCTAACTATGGCTACACCTTC. It encodes CAWIVTGTSFSNYGYTF.

V and J are TRBV30 and TRBJ1-4; a possible D gene is TRBD1 (5 bases). This CDR3 is 15 amino acids long. Germline V lookup: CDR1 GTSNPN, CDR2 SVGIG (reference sequence). The ends were cut back, 2 bases at V and 6 bases at J, with 16 bases in the middle. The CDR3 DNA is TGTGCCTGGAGTCAGTTTCGGCGGGGGGATGAAAAACTGTTTTTT. Encoded protein: CAWSQFRRGDEKLFF.

The chain uses TRBV7-9 and TRBJ2-7; 7 bases line up with TRBD1. Germline loops: CDR1 SEHNR, CDR2 FQNEAQ (reference sequence). The CDR3 loop spans 14 amino acids. V was clipped by 5 bases and J by 1 base; unmatched bases: 5. CDR3 amino acids: CASSLRDSSYEQYF. The CDR3, as DNA: TGTGCCAGCAGCCTAAGGGACAGTTCCTACGAGCAGTACTTC.

The rearrangement joins TRBV6-5 to TRBJ1-1; TRBD1 matches at 9 bases. Germline V gene lookup returns CDR1 MNHEY and CDR2 SVGAGI. Trimming removed 8 bases from V and 4 bases from J; junction bases left unmatched: 11. The CDR3 length is 15 residues. The CDR3 is CASGSYRGQGTEAFF. CDR3 DNA: TGTGCCAGCGGCTCGTACAGGGGGCAGGGCACTGAAGCTTTCTTT.

The CDR3 spells CASSVGSGAGNTIYF. The DNA of the CDR3 is TGTGCCAGCAGCGTAGGATCGGGGGCTGGAAACACCATATATTTT. The chain has TRBV9 and TRBJ1-3; maybe TRBD1 (5 bases). The CDR3 length is 15 residues. Germline V CDR1 and CDR2: SGDLS, YYNGEE. V was shortened by 0 bases and J by 2 bases, with 9 bases between the two germline ends.

This clone was counted once. The chain employs TRBV7-2 and TRBJ1-2, with TRBD1 as a possible D gene (5 bases). This CDR3 spans 16 amino acids. The V end was cut by 7 bases, the J end by 0 bases, with 18 bases between. Germline CDR1 reads SGHTA; CDR2 reads FQGNSA. CDR3 coding DNA: TGTGCCAGCACCCTAGGGAGGCAGGGTGCTAACTATGGCTACACCTTC. Amino acids: CASTLGRQGANYGYTF.

The V gene is TRBV21-1, the J gene TRBJ2-2; the DNA was not used to check the table's D call, TRBD1. TRBV21-1 is designated a pseudogene. This CDR3 comprises 18 residues. CDR3: CASSKADRTGVITGELFF. Written as DNA, the CDR3 is TGTGCCAGCAGCAAAGCAGACCGGACAGGGGTGATCACCGGGGAGCTGTTTTTT.

The V call is TRBV10-2, the J call TRBJ2-3; D is ambiguous. V was pared by 7 bases and J by 4 bases, with 12 bases between. CDR3 length equals 13 residues. Germline V CDR1 and CDR2: WSHSY, SAAADI. Here the CDR3 reads CASNKLPADTQYF. CDR3 nucleotide sequence: TGCGCCAGCAATAAACTACCTGCAGATACGCAGTATTTT.

The V gene is TRBV9, the J gene TRBJ2-3; perhaps TRBD1 as D (5 bases). V dropped 0 bases and J dropped 5 bases, with 19 bases sitting between them. CDR3 length: 17 amino acids. Germline V CDR1 and CDR2: SGDLS, YYNGEE. CDR3 loop: CASSVEVGAGGRDTQYF. Written as DNA, the CDR3 is TGTGCCAGCAGCGTAGAGGTAGGGGCAGGCGGTAGAGATACGCAGTATTTT.

J is TRBJ2-2 and V is TRBV12-5; D gene unclear. Trimming took off 0 bases at V and 2 bases at J, with 10 bases between the two ends. This CDR3 contains 16 residues. Germline V CDR1 and CDR2: LGHNT, FRNRAP. CDR3 in DNA: TGTGCTAGTGGTTTGGTACCGTGGGCCAACACCGGGGAGCTGTTTTTT. Its protein product is CASGLVPWANTGELFF.

This clone was seen a few times. The V call is TRBV4-2, the J call TRBJ1-6; TRBD1 matches 7 bases. The CDR3 has 14 amino acids. Trimming removed 0 bases from V and 8 bases from J; junction bases left unmatched: 1. Germline CDR1 LGHNA, CDR2 YNFKEQ. The CDR3 loop reads CASSQDRGYSPLHF. The DNA for the CDR3 is TGTGCCAGCAGCCAAGACAGGGGGTATTCACCCCTCCACTTT.

The chain links TRBV5-4 to TRBJ2-1; 14 bases map to TRBD2. The V and J ends lost 4 bases and 3 bases, in that order; junction bases with no gene match: 3. CDR3 length: 16 residues. Germline assignment: CDR1 SGHNT and CDR2 YYREEE (reference sequence). In nucleotides, the CDR3 is TGTGCCAGCAGCACGGGACTAGCGGGAGTCTACAATGAGCAGTTCTTC. Residues: CASSTGLAGVYNEQFF.

This clone has more than one count but fewer than ten. This sequence joins TRBV11-1 and TRBJ2-4; 8 positions agree with TRBD1. V shed 7 bases, J shed 3 bases, and the junction held 8 bases outside the gene matches. The CDR3 runs to 15 residues. Germline V gene data show CDR1 as SGHAT and CDR2 as FQDESV (reference sequence). The CDR3 reads CASNTGGRVKNIQYF. DNA for the CDR3: TGTGCCAGCAACACAGGGGGTCGGGTCAAAAACATTCAGTACTTC.

The CDR3 region has the DNA TGTGCCAGCAGTTCCAGTTCTAGCACAGATACGCAGTATTTT. Translating it yields CASSSSSSTDTQYF. This rearrangement joins TRBV7-9 to TRBJ2-3; D call uncertain. The V gene's germline CDR1 is SEHNR and CDR2 FQNEAQ (reference sequence). The CDR3 loop spans 14 amino acids. Deletions cut 6 bases from V and 0 bases from J, with 10 bases between. Supplemented by reference TRBV7-9 and TRBJ2-3, the full variable domain reads DTGVSQNPRHKITKRGQNVTFRCDPISEHNRLYWYRQTLGQGPEFLTYFQNEAQLEKSRLLSDRFSAERPKGSFSTLEIQRTEQGDSAMYLCASSSSSSTDTQYFGPGTRLTVL.

The J gene is TRBJ1-6, the V gene TRBV3-1 (or the pseudogene TRBV3-2), with 9 bases matching TRBD1. Germline loops: CDR1 LGHDT, CDR2 YNNKEL (reference sequence). The junction had 8 bases not matched to a gene; V was cut back by 6 bases and J by 5 bases. This CDR3 spans 16 amino acids. The CDR3, as DNA: TGTGCCAGCAGTCTAGCACAGGGGGCCCATAATTCACCCCTCCACTTT. As protein: CASSLAQGAHNSPLHF.

This clone appeared a single time. The rearrangement uses TRBV6-4 and TRBJ1-1; 7 bases match TRBD1. J lost 2 bases, V lost 6 bases, and 3 bases had no gene match. Germline CDR1 MRHNA, CDR2 SNTAGT. This CDR3 has 13 residues. Here the CDR3 reads CASRGQINTEAFF. CDR3 sequence (DNA): TGTGCCAGCAGGGGACAGATAAACACTGAAGCTTTCTTT.

The chain is built from TRBV27 and TRBJ2-2; 8 bases are a match to TRBD2. Germline V CDR1 and CDR2: MNHEY, SMNVEV (reference sequence). The CDR3 covers 18 residues. V shed 2 bases and J 5 bases; nucleotides not matched to a gene: 13. CDR3 nucleotides: TGTGCCAGCAGTTTAATGCGGGGGGCTCGATTGGGAACCGGGGAGCTGTTTTTT. Translation gives CASSLMRGARLGTGELFF.

This clone showed up just a few times. The chain uses TRBV11-3 and TRBJ1-3, with TRBD1 identical over 7 bases. V shed 5 bases and J 2 bases; nucleotides not matched to a gene: 9. This CDR3 region has 16 residues. The germline gives CDR1 SGHNT, CDR2 YENEEA. CDR3 region: CASSIGTDGPGNTIYF. The CDR3 bases are TGTGCCAGCAGCATAGGGACAGACGGGCCTGGAAACACCATATATTTT.

The chain couples TRBV6-6 to TRBJ2-7, with 8 bases identical to TRBD1. This CDR3 contains 13 residues. Germline assignment: CDR1 MNHNY and CDR2 SVGAGI (reference sequence). The V segment lost 6 bases and the J segment 2 bases; nucleotides outside the gene matches: 3. The CDR3 sequence is CASSQDRAYEQYF. As DNA, the CDR3 is TGTGCCAGCAGCCAGGACAGGGCCTACGAGCAGTACTTC.

The chain recombines TRBV18 with TRBJ2-7; 8 nucleotides align to TRBD1. From germline, CDR1 is KGHSH and CDR2 LQKENI. The CDR3 covers 15 residues. V was pared by 1 base and J by 3 bases, with 5 bases of the junction left unmatched. The CDR3 nucleotides are TGTGCCAGCTCACCACGTGCTACAGGGGGCTACGAGCAGTACTTC. It translates to CASSPRATGGYEQYF.